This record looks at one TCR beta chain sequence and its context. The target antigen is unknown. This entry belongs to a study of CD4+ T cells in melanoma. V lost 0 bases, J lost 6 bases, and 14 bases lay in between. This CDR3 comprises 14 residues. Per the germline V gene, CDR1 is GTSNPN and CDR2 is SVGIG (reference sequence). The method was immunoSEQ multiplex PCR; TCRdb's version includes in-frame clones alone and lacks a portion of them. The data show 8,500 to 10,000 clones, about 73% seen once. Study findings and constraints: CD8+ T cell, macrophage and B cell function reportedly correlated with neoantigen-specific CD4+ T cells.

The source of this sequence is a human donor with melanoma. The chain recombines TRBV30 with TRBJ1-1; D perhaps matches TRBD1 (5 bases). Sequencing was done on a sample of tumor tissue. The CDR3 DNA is TGTGCCTGGAGTGTAAGCGTGGCAGGGCCTGAAGCTTTCTTT. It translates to CAWSVSVAGPEAFF. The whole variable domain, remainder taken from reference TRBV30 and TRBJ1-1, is SQTIHQWPATLVQPVGSPLSLECTVEGTSNPNLYWYRQAAGRGLQLLFYSVGIGQISSEVPQNLSASRPQDRQFILSSKKLLLSDSGFYLCAWSVSVAGPEAFFGQGTRLTVV.